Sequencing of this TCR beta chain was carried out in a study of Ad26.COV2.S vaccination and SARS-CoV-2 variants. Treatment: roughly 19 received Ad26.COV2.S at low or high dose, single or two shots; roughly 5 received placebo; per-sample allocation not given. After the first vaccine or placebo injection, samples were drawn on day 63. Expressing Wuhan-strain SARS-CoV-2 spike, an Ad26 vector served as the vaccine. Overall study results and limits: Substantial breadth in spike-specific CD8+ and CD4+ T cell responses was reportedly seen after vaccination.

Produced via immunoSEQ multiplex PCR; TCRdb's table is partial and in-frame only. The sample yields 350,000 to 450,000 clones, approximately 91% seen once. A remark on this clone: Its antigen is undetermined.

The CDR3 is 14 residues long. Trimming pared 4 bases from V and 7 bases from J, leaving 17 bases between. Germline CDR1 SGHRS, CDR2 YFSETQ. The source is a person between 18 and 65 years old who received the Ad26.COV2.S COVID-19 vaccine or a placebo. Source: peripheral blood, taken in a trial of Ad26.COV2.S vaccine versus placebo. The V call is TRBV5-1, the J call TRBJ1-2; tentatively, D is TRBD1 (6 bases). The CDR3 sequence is CASSPGHPQGGYTF. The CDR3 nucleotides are TGCGCCAGCAGCCCGGGACATCCCCAGGGTGGCTACACCTTC.